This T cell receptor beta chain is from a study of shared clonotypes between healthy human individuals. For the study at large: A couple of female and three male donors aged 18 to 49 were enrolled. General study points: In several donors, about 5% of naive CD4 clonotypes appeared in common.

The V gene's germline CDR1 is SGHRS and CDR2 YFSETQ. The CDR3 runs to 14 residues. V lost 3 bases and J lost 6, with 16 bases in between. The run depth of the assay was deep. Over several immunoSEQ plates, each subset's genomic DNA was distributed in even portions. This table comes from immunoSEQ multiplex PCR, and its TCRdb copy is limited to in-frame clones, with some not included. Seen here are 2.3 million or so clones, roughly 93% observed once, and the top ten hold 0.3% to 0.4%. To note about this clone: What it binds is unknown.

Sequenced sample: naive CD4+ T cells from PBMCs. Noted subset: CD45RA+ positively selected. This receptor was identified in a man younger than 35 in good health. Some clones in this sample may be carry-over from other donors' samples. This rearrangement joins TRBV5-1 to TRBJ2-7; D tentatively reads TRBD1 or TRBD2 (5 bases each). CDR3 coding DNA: TGCGCCAGCAGCTGGACCGGGACCCCGAGCGAGCAGTACTTC. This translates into CASSWTGTPSEQYF. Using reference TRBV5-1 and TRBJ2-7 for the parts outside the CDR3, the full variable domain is KAGVTQTPRYLIKTRGQQVTLSCSPISGHRSVSWYQQTPGQGLQFLFEYFSETQRNKGNFPGRFSGRQFSNSRSEMNVSTLELGDSALYLCASSWTGTPSEQYFGPGTRLTVT.